This T cell receptor (beta chain) was recovered during a study of blood T cell repertoires in COVID-19. At the level of the study: Sites in the United States, Italy and Spain provided acute and convalescent COVID-19 samples.

Seattle-derived patients entered the study during active infection and were followed longitudinally. This CDR3 has 18 residues. From germline, CDR1 is LGHNA and CDR2 YSLEER. J gave up 4 bases and V 0 bases, and 10 bases lay outside the gene matches. Original processing methods: Reference gene primers were amplified, and this amplification served to estimate nucleated cell counts. Generated by immunoSEQ multiplex PCR, the TCRdb table keeps only in-frame clones and is missing some. V, J and clone size are those of that table, while D and trimming were read from the DNA. The table shows roughly 140,000 clones, with 70% to 90% occurring only once.

The V gene is TRBV4-3, the J gene TRBJ2-1; 9 nucleotides agree with TRBD2. The specimen sequenced was peripheral blood. This TCR derives from a woman aged 55-70 years with COVID-19, enrolled during active disease. The CDR3 loop is CASSQDLGAGGPYNEQFF. Written as DNA, the CDR3 is TGCGCCAGCAGCCAAGATCTAGGGGCGGGGGGGCCTTACAATGAGCAGTTCTTC.